This T cell receptor (beta chain) was observed in a study of Ad26.COV2.S vaccination and SARS-CoV-2 variants. Findings of the study overall: Placebo recipients showed lower spike-specific TCR breadth than vaccinees.

Assay used: immunoSEQ multiplex PCR; TCRdb lists only in-frame clones, some missing. The data show around 450,000 clones, roughly nine tenths seen once. Germline CDR1 is SEHNR and CDR2 is FQNEAQ (reference sequence). V lost 5 bases to trimming and J lost 2 bases; unmatched junction nucleotides: 5. The CDR3 is 14 amino acids. As for treatment: some 20 received Ad26.COV2.S at low or high dose, single or two shots; roughly 5 received placebo; per-sample allocation not given. Sampling took place 63 days after the first vaccine or placebo injection. As to this clone: Antigen specificity is unknown.

This TCR derives from a person between 18 and 65 years old who received the Ad26.COV2.S COVID-19 vaccine or a placebo. V gene TRBV7-9 combines with J gene TRBJ1-2; 7 bases line up with TRBD1. The starting material was peripheral blood, obtained in a trial of Ad26.COV2.S vaccine versus placebo. In DNA, the CDR3 is TGTGCCAGCAGCCAGGGGGGGTCCAACTATGGCTACACCTTC. Translation: CASSQGGSNYGYTF.